These 12 T cell receptor beta chains were sequenced from one sample in a study of cytomegalovirus exposure and HLA in healthy donors. The PCR was carried out with 60 Vbeta primers and 13 Jbeta primers. TCRdb's table, derived via immunoSEQ multiplex PCR, lists solely in-frame clones and lacks some. This table has about 170,000 clones, roughly 80% appearing once. Material for sequencing was PBMCs. The receptors here all came from a woman aged 50 to 60 in good health and CMV-seropositive.

This sequence joins TRBV5-4 and TRBJ2-5, with D hard to call. Germline V gives CDR1 SGHNT, CDR2 YYREEE (reference sequence). The CDR3 covers 13 residues. V lost 0 bases, J lost 5 bases, and 8 bases lay in between. The CDR3 coding sequence is TGTGCCAGCAGCTTGGCCTCCGGTGAGACCCAGTACTTC. It translates to CASSLASGETQYF.

About this clone: Distinct nucleotide sequences in the sample also encode this CDR3. CDR3 amino acids: CASSPSGQGTQYF. CDR3 DNA: TGCGCCAGCAGCCCGTCAGGGCAGGGTACGCAGTATTTT. The chain has TRBV5-1 and TRBJ2-3, with a weak D call TRBD1 (5 bases). The CDR3 is 13 amino acids. Germline-derived CDR1 and CDR2 are SGHRS and YFSETQ. The germline V and J ends were trimmed by 4 bases and 8 bases, with 14 bases remaining between them.

The CDR3 region has the DNA TGTGCCAGCAGTGGTTGGGAGAGCGGGGCGGAGACCCAGTACTTC. It yields the protein CASSGWESGAETQYF. V usage is TRBV25-1 and J usage is TRBJ2-5; 7 bases line up with TRBD2. The CDR3 has 15 amino acids. The J segment lost 5 bases and the V segment lost 4 bases, leaving 10 bases of the junction unmatched. From germline, CDR1 is MGHDK and CDR2 SYGVNS. Combining the CDR3 with reference TRBV25-1 and TRBJ2-5 gives the whole variable domain EADIYQTPRYLVIGTGKKITLECSQTMGHDKMYWYQQDPGMELHLIHYSYGVNSTEKGDLSSESTVSRIRTEHFPLTLESARPSHTSQYLCASSGWESGAETQYFGPGTRLLVL.

The chain employs TRBV5-1 and TRBJ1-4; D is undetermined. Trimming removed 4 bases at V and 6 bases at J, with 16 bases between. The germline V gene encodes CDR1 SGHRS and CDR2 YFSETQ. This CDR3 region has 15 residues. The CDR3 region has the DNA TGCGCCAGCAGCCAAGCAGGCAGGCCTGATGAAAAACTGTTTTTT. This encodes CASSQAGRPDEKLFF.

Only one count was recorded for this clone. The rearrangement links TRBV5-1 to TRBJ1-5; D might be TRBD1 (5 bases). The germline V and J ends were trimmed by 1 base and 7 bases, with 15 bases remaining between them. The CDR3 is 15 residues long. Germline loops: CDR1 SGHRS, CDR2 YFSETQ. The CDR3 region is CASSLMGGGSQPQHF. The CDR3 DNA is TGCGCCAGCAGCTTGATGGGGGGTGGATCGCAGCCCCAGCATTTT.

This chain uses TRBV28 with TRBJ1-5; D perhaps matches TRBD1 (5 bases). Trimming removed 6 bases at V and 11 bases at J, with 23 bases between. The CDR3 has 15 residues. Germline CDR1 MDHEN, CDR2 SYDVKM. CDR3: CASSSRGGAREAQHF. CDR3 in DNA: TGTGCCAGCAGCTCTAGGGGAGGGGCCCGTGAAGCCCAGCATTTT.

The rearrangement links TRBV5-1 to TRBJ2-7; D is possibly TRBD2 (5 bases). The germline CDR1 and CDR2 sequences are SGHRS and YFSETQ. V was trimmed by 5 bases and J by 2 bases, leaving 14 bases between them. This CDR3 region has 14 residues. CDR3 bases: TGCGCCAGCAGTCCCCCCGGGGATGCCTACGAGCAGTACTTC. It is translated as CASSPPGDAYEQYF.

The rearrangement links TRBV28 to TRBJ2-3, with a possible D match to TRBD1 (6 bases). The CDR3 has 16 residues. CDR1 and CDR2 from the germline V gene are MDHEN and SYDVKM. Trimming removed 5 bases from V and 6 bases from J, with 21 bases in between. The CDR3, as DNA: TGTGCCAGCAGTCCGCCGACTGGGGGCGAGATTGATACGCAGTATTTT. Protein product: CASSPPTGGEIDTQYF.

V usage is TRBV5-8 and J usage is TRBJ1-2, with a possible D match to TRBD1 (5 bases). The V and J ends lost 0 bases and 5 bases respectively, with 14 bases between them. CDR1 is SGHTS and CDR2 is YDEGEE in the germline V gene. The CDR3 loop spans 15 amino acids. The CDR3 is CASSLAGVRVYGYTF. CDR3 coding DNA: TGTGCCAGCAGCTTGGCGGGGGTCAGGGTATATGGCTACACCTTC.

This clone appeared a single time. The CDR3 DNA reads TGTGCCAGCAGCTCCTCCGGGACAGGGTCCTCAGTGCAGTACTTC. Protein sequence: CASSSSGTGSSVQYF. V and J are TRBV11-1 and TRBJ2-7; 9 positions agree with TRBD1. V lost 4 bases, J lost 9 bases, and 13 bases stayed unmatched. The CDR3 runs to 15 residues. Germline loops: CDR1 SGHAT, CDR2 FQDESV (reference sequence).

This chain links TRBV5-1 with TRBJ2-7, with TRBD2 identical over 7 bases. Germline V gene data show CDR1 as SGHRS and CDR2 as YFSETQ. The CDR3 covers 12 residues. The V segment lost 4 bases and the J segment 7 bases; nucleotides outside the gene matches: 5. Here the CDR3 reads CASSPAAGEQYF. The CDR3 DNA reads as TGCGCCAGCAGCCCGGCAGCGGGGGAGCAGTACTTC.

The chain links TRBV6-6 to TRBJ1-6, with 8 bases matching TRBD1. In germline, CDR1 is MNHNY, CDR2 SVGAGI (reference sequence). The V gene end was trimmed by 6 bases and the J gene end by 9 bases; junction bases not matched to a gene: 7. This CDR3 region has 14 residues. The CDR3 DNA reads as TGTGCCAGCAGCCCAGGGGGCGATAGTTCACCCCTCCACTTT. Translation: CASSPGGDSSPLHF.